The 25 T cell receptor beta chains reported below all come from one sample, sequenced in a study of shared clonotypes between healthy human individuals. Naive CD8 cells were CD45RO-negative, positively selected for CCR7, excluding terminally differentiated effector memory CD45RA+ cells. Only in-frame clones appear in the TCRdb table, and some are missing; sequencing was by immunoSEQ multiplex PCR. The sample lists approximately 2,000,000 clones, 90% to 95% occurring once. Material: naive CD8+ T cells from PBMCs. All receptors come from a man aged 18 to 29 in good health. Some clones in this sample may be carry-over from other donors' samples.

The gene calls are TRBV27 and TRBJ2-3; TRBD1 agrees at 7 bases. Germline assignment: CDR1 MNHEY and CDR2 SMNVEV (reference sequence). V trimming: 5 bases; J trimming: 3 bases; junction bases outside the gene matches: 8. The CDR3 is 15 residues long. The DNA of the CDR3 is TGTGCCAGCAGTCCGACGGGGACAGCTACAGATACGCAGTATTTT. Translated: CASSPTGTATDTQYF.

The chain is built from TRBV6-4 and TRBJ2-7; 9 bases map to TRBD1. Trimming took 3 bases from V and 3 from J; bases not matched to a gene: 12. The CDR3 covers 17 residues. The germline V gene has CDR1 MRHNA and CDR2 SNTAGT. CDR3 nucleotides: TGTGCCAGCAGTGAGCTACCGGGACAGGGCATCTACTACGAGCAGTACTTC. This codes for CASSELPGQGIYYEQYF.

On this clone itself: Within the sample, other DNA sequences also encode this same CDR3. This chain joins TRBV6-1 and TRBJ2-7, with a possible D match to TRBD1 (5 bases). Germline V CDR1 and CDR2: MNHNS, SASEGT. The CDR3 runs 13 residues. V was cut by 6 bases and J by 2 bases, with 11 bases left in between. Here the CDR3 reads CASSETGPYEQYF. The CDR3 DNA follows: TGTGCCAGCAGCGAAACAGGCCCCTACGAGCAGTACTTC.

This clone appeared a single time. The chain uses TRBV6-1 and TRBJ1-5, with D unresolved. Looked up from germline, CDR1 is MNHNS and CDR2 is SASEGT. This CDR3 is built from 15 residues. V was cut by 6 bases and J by 0 bases, with 12 bases left in between. CDR3 in DNA: TGTGCCAGCAGCCCCTTAGTGGCTAGCAATCAGCCCCAGCATTTT. It codes for CASSPLVASNQPQHF.

J is TRBJ1-2 and V is TRBV4-2; D gene ambiguous. The CDR3 extends over 15 amino acids. Per the germline V gene, CDR1 is LGHNA and CDR2 is YNFKEQ. V was cut by 0 bases and J by 5 bases, with 13 bases left in between. CDR3 sequence reads: CASSQDLARPYGYTF. Written as DNA, the CDR3 is TGTGCCAGCAGCCAAGATCTGGCCAGGCCATATGGCTACACCTTC.

The chain joins TRBV28 to TRBJ1-1, with D possibly matching TRBD1 (5 bases). V lost 2 bases and J lost 0, with 7 bases in between. The CDR3 runs to 14 residues. Looked up from germline, CDR1 is MDHEN and CDR2 is SYDVKM. CDR3 sequence reads: CASSLRGVNTEAFF. The CDR3 nucleotides are TGTGCCAGCAGTTTACGAGGGGTGAACACTGAAGCTTTCTTT. The full variable domain, in which reference TRBV28 and TRBJ1-1 provide the parts outside the CDR3, is DVKVTQSSRYLVKRTGEKVFLECVQDMDHENMFWYRQDPGLGLRLIYFSYDVKMKEKGDIPEGYSVSREKKERFSLILESASTNQTSMYLCASSLRGVNTEAFFGQGTRLTVV.

The chain is built from TRBV5-1 and TRBJ2-5, with no clear D. The J call may be wrong; the DNA end is better matched by TRBJ2-7. The CDR3 is 14 residues long. The V gene's germline CDR1 is SGHRS and CDR2 YFSETQ. CDR3 amino acids: CASSFDKFAYEQYF. CDR3 nucleotide sequence: TGCGCCAGCAGCTTTGATAAGTTTGCCTACGAGCAGTACTTC.

This chain connects TRBV19 to TRBJ1-3; a weak D match, TRBD1 (6 bases). CDR1 is LNHDA and CDR2 is SQIVND in the germline V gene (reference sequence). Trimming removed 2 bases from V and 2 bases from J, with 19 bases in between. The CDR3 is 18 amino acids. CDR3 nucleotides: TGTGCCAGTAGTATATTCATCCGGCCAGGGGCAACTGGAAACACCATATATTTT. Amino acids: CASSIFIRPGATGNTIYF. Full variable domain (rest looked up from reference TRBV19 and TRBJ1-3): DGGITQSPKYLFRKEGQNVTLSCEQNLNHDAMYWYRQDPGQGLRLIYYSQIVNDFQKGDIAEGYSVSREKKESFPLTVTSAQKNPTAFYLCASSIFIRPGATGNTIYFGEGSWLTVV.

The sample holds a few counts of this clone. This chain connects TRBV10-2 to TRBJ1-1; D not resolved. V dropped 3 bases and J dropped 5 bases, with 10 bases sitting between them. Germline V gene data show CDR1 as WSHSY and CDR2 as SAAADI. The CDR3 extends over 13 amino acids. CDR3 DNA sequence: TGCGCCAGCAGTGAAAACGGCCGTACTGAAGCTTTCTTT. Translating it yields CASSENGRTEAFF.

CDR3 DNA sequence: TGTGCCAGCAGCCCCCAAGACCCAAGCTCCTACAATGAGCAGTTCTTC. It yields the protein CASSPQDPSSYNEQFF. The chain links TRBV9 to TRBJ2-1, with unresolved D. Deletions cut 4 bases from V and 0 bases from J, with 14 bases between. This CDR3 has 16 residues. The V gene's germline CDR1 is SGDLS and CDR2 YYNGEE.

This chain joins TRBV2 and TRBJ1-2, with D tentatively TRBD1 (6 bases). Trimming pared 9 bases from V and 8 bases from J, leaving 19 bases between. This CDR3 region has 13 residues. Germline V gene data show CDR1 as SNHLY and CDR2 as FYNNEI. The CDR3 DNA is TGTGCCAGGCTAACAGGGAGCGGTTACGGCTACACCTTC. Protein: CARLTGSGYGYTF.

The V call is TRBV9, the J call TRBJ2-1; D is uncertain. Germline CDR1 SGDLS, CDR2 YYNGEE. The CDR3 extends over 15 amino acids. Trimming took off 0 bases at V and 5 bases at J, with 12 bases between the two ends. CDR3 DNA: TGTGCCAGCAGCGTAGAAGGCAGGCCTAACAATGAGCAGTTCTTC. Protein: CASSVEGRPNNEQFF.

This sequence joins TRBV6-6 and TRBJ2-1; D gene ambiguous. Trimming removed 4 bases from V and 8 bases from J, with 9 bases in between. Germline CDR1 MNHNY, CDR2 SVGAGI (reference sequence). The CDR3 consists of 12 residues. CDR3 residues: CASSFSRDEQFF. DNA for the CDR3: TGTGCCAGCAGTTTTTCAAGGGATGAGCAGTTCTTC.

The gene calls are TRBV5-1 and TRBJ2-7; TRBD2 aligns across 7 bases. Trimming removed 4 bases from V and 0 bases from J; junction bases left unmatched: 13. CDR3 length: 17 amino acids. Per the germline V gene, CDR1 is SGHRS and CDR2 is YFSETQ. The CDR3, as DNA: TGCGCCAGCAGCCCCAGGCTAGCGGAGAGTACCTCCTACGAGCAGTACTTC. It translates to CASSPRLAESTSYEQYF.

This chain joins TRBV29-1 and TRBJ1-2; D uncertain. This CDR3 has 11 residues. Trimming removed 6 bases from V and 5 bases from J, with 10 bases in between. Germline V CDR1 and CDR2: SQVTM, ANQGSEA. CDR3 sequence (DNA): TGCAGCGTGAAGAGGCCATATGGCTACACCTTC. As protein: CSVKRPYGYTF.

This clone was recorded once. Additional DNA sequences in this sample encode the identical CDR3. This chain uses TRBV9 with TRBJ2-1, with 10 nucleotides matching TRBD2. The CDR3 covers 16 residues. The germline V gene has CDR1 SGDLS and CDR2 YYNGEE. The J segment lost 4 bases and the V segment lost 0 bases, leaving 4 bases of the junction unmatched. CDR3 nucleotides: TGTGCCAGCAGCGTAGCCGGGACTAGCGTATACAATGAGCAGTTCTTC. It translates to CASSVAGTSVYNEQFF.

The rearrangement links TRBV7-8 to TRBJ2-5; TRBD2 is a possible D gene (6 bases). This CDR3 has 18 residues. Trimming removed 0 bases at V and 0 bases at J, with 17 bases between. CDR1 and CDR2 from the germline V gene are SGHVS and FQNEAQ. The CDR3 loop reads CASSLARGRDSHQETQYF. Written as DNA, the CDR3 is TGTGCCAGCAGCTTAGCGCGGGGAAGGGATTCCCACCAAGAGACCCAGTACTTC.

The V call is TRBV7-9, the J call TRBJ1-1; a weak D match, TRBD1 (5 bases). This CDR3 is built from 16 residues. Germline loops: CDR1 SEHNR, CDR2 FQNEAQ (reference sequence). V gave up 5 bases and J gave up 1 base, with 17 bases separating them. Here the CDR3 reads CASSPKERDGNTEAFF. CDR3 DNA: TGTGCCAGCAGCCCGAAGGAGCGGGACGGGAACACTGAAGCTTTCTTT.

The J gene is TRBJ2-5, the V gene TRBV28; 10 bases line up with TRBD1. This CDR3 region has 16 residues. V was clipped by 6 bases and J by 2 bases; unmatched bases: 9. Germline V lookup: CDR1 MDHEN, CDR2 SYDVKM. DNA for the CDR3: TGTGCCAGCAGGCAGCCAGGGGGACAGGGGCAAGAGACCCAGTACTTC. It encodes CASRQPGGQGQETQYF.

The rearrangement joins TRBV6-5 to TRBJ1-1; 7 bases line up with TRBD1. Trimming took 5 bases from V and 1 from J; bases not matched to a gene: 7. CDR3 length: 15 residues. The V gene's germline CDR1 is MNHEY and CDR2 SVGAGI. The CDR3 sequence: CASSPRQGGNTEAFF. The CDR3 DNA reads as TGTGCCAGCAGTCCGCGTCAGGGGGGGAACACTGAAGCTTTCTTT.

The CDR3 region is CASSLGGNPGDGYTF. DNA of the CDR3: TGTGCCAGCAGCTTAGGAGGGAACCCCGGGGATGGCTACACCTTC. This chain joins TRBV7-3 and TRBJ1-2; no firm D call. Germline V gives CDR1 SGHTA, CDR2 FQGTGA. The CDR3 is 15 residues long. V was trimmed by 2 bases and J by 6 bases, leaving 16 bases between them.

The chain has TRBV29-1 and TRBJ2-7; D gene ambiguous. In germline, CDR1 is SQVTM, CDR2 ANQGSEA. V was shortened by 2 bases and J by 1 base, with 9 bases between the two germline ends. This CDR3 region has 13 residues. The CDR3 here is CSVELATSYEQYF. DNA of the CDR3: TGCAGCGTTGAATTGGCCACGTCCTACGAGCAGTACTTC.

The rearrangement links TRBV9 to TRBJ2-7; 9 bases align to TRBD2. Germline V lookup: CDR1 SGDLS, CDR2 YYNGEE. The CDR3 is made up of 16 amino acids. V lost 1 base, J lost 3 bases, and 8 bases stayed unmatched. CDR3 protein: CASSVSVSGRIYEQYF. The CDR3 DNA reads as TGTGCCAGCAGCGTATCTGTTAGCGGGAGAATCTACGAGCAGTACTTC.

The chain joins TRBV2 to TRBJ2-5; the match to TRBD1 covers 8 bases. Germline CDR1 SNHLY, CDR2 FYNNEI. The CDR3 totals 15 residues. V lost 5 bases, J lost 2 bases, and 7 bases stayed unmatched. The CDR3 sequence is CASSPPGQAQETQYF. The CDR3 DNA reads as TGTGCCAGCAGTCCCCCGGGACAGGCACAAGAGACCCAGTACTTC.

The chain couples TRBV19 to TRBJ1-5; D is possibly TRBD1 (6 bases). This CDR3 contains 15 residues. Germline CDR1 LNHDA, CDR2 SQIVND (reference sequence). V was shortened by 10 bases and J by 0 bases, with 16 bases between the two germline ends. The DNA for the CDR3 is TGTGCCACCACCCCTCGACAGGATAGCAATCAGCCCCAGCATTTT. It is translated as CATTPRQDSNQPQHF.